This T cell receptor (beta chain) was profiled in a study of T-cell memory formation after mild COVID-19. Overall study context: The two donors had largely donor-specific TCR clusters. Study-wide results and limits: There was a balanced CD4/CD8 profile in clones contracting day 15 to 85, and later expanders leaned CD4+. Several responding clones turned up in pre-infection memory, indicating that cross-reactive memory may have taken part.

5'RACE with constant-segment primers yielded barcoded, UMI-tagged TCR alpha and TCR beta cDNA libraries. Each CDR3 protein gets one entry after TCRdb re-called the 5' RACE reads with MiXCR. The data hold 95,000 to 110,000 distinct CDR3 sequences, with roughly an eighth observed a single time. Germline lookup yields CDR1 SGHAT and CDR2 FQNNGV. The CDR3 contains 12 residues. V lost 8 bases and J 4 bases, leaving 12 bases between the germline ends. Comments on this clonotype: Its antigen remains unknown.

Input material: PBMCs or a T cell subset sorted from them (not recorded which). This chain connects TRBV11-2 to TRBJ2-7, with D perhaps matching TRBD1 (6 bases). This clonotype was obtained from a man younger than 35 who had mild COVID-19 (a few samples of this study predate the infection). Cell type and time point are not known. The DNA for the CDR3 is TGTGCCAGCTTGGGGGCAGAATACGAGCAGTACTTC. It translates to CASLGAEYEQYF.